This TCR beta chain was profiled in a study of long-term antiretroviral therapy in people with HIV. A remark on this clone: The antigen is not known.

Runs used v3.0 of the immunoSEQ assay and were done at survey level. Some clones are missing from TCRdb's copy, which holds only in-frame ones; the method was immunoSEQ multiplex PCR. The data show 25,000 to 35,000 clones, 90% to 95% seen once. All donors provided no fewer than one pre-ART and no fewer than two post-ART PBMC samples. The CDR3 covers 14 residues. The V gene lost 4 bases and the J gene lost 6 bases, with 11 bases spanning the gap. CDR1 and CDR2 from the germline V gene are SGHRS and YFSETQ. Broader study findings: Controls had broader CDR3 length ranges than HIV repertoires did.

The sequence came from a man between 18 and 29 years old with HIV. The sequencing used unsorted PBMCs, collected 3.1 years after starting antiretroviral therapy. V gene TRBV5-1 combines with J gene TRBJ1-6, with D hard to call. CDR3 nucleotides: TGCGCCAGCAGCCCGGAACAAATTAATTCACCCCTCCACTTT. It specifies CASSPEQINSPLHF. The variable domain in full, with the rest retrieved from reference TRBV5-1 and TRBJ1-6, is KAGVTQTPRYLIKTRGQQVTLSCSPISGHRSVSWYQQTPGQGLQFLFEYFSETQRNKGNFPGRFSGRQFSNSRSEMNVSTLELGDSALYLCASSPEQINSPLHFGNGTRLTVT.